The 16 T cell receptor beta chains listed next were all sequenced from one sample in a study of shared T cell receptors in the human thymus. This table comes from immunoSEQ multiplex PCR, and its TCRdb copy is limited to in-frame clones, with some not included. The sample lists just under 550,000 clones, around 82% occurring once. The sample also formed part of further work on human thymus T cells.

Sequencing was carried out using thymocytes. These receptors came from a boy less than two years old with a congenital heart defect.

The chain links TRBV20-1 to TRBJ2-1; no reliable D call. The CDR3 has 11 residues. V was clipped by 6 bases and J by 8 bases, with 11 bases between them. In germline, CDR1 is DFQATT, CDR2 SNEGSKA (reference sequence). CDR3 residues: CSASRAHEQFF. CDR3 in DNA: TGCAGTGCATCTAGAGCCCATGAGCAGTTCTTC.

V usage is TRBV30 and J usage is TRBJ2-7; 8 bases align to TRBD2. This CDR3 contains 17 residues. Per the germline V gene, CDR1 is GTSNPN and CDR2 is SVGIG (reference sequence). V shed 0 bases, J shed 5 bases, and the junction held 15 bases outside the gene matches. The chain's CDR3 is CAWSVEAGADRGDEQYF. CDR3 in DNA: TGTGCCTGGAGTGTTGAAGCGGGAGCCGACCGGGGGGACGAGCAGTACTTC.

In DNA, the CDR3 is TGTGCCAGCAGCGCGCAGGGTGCCGGGACTAGCGGGAGGGCGAGGGAGACCCAGTACTTC. Protein: CASSAQGAGTSGRARETQYF. The rearrangement links TRBV2 to TRBJ2-5; TRBD2 aligns across 16 bases. Germline CDR1 reads SNHLY; CDR2 reads FYNNEI. The CDR3 contains 20 residues. The V segment lost 6 bases and the J segment 5 bases; nucleotides outside the gene matches: 18.

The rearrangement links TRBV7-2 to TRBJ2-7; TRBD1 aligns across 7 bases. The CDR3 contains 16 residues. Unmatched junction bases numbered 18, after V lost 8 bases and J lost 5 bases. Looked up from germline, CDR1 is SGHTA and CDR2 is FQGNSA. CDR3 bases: TGTGCCAGCGGCGTTGTGACAGGGAAAAGGGACCACGAGCAGTACTTC. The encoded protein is CASGVVTGKRDHEQYF.

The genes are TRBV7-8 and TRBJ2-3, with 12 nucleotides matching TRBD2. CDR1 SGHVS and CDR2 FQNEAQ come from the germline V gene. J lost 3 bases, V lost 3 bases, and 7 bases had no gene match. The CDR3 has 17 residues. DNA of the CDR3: TGTGCCAGCAGCTTTATCCTTGGACTAGCGGGAACAGATACGCAGTATTTT. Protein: CASSFILGLAGTDTQYF.

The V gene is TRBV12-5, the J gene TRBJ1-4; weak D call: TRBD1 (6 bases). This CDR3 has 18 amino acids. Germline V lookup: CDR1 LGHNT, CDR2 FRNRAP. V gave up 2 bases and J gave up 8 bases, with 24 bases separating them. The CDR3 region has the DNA TGTGCTAGTGGTTTGTTATGGCTTGGGGGACATAACTTCGAAAAACTGTTTTTT. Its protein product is CASGLLWLGGHNFEKLFF.

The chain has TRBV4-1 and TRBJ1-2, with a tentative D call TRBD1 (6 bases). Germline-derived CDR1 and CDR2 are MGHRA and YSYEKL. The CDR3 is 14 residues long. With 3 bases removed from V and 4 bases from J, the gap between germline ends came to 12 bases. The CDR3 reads CASSQGTGCYGYTF. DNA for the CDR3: TGCGCCAGCAGCCAGGGTACAGGGTGCTATGGCTACACCTTC.

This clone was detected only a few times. The CDR3, as DNA: TGTGCCAGCAGCGTAGGTAGCGGGAGCTCCTACGAGCAGTACTTC. It translates to CASSVGSGSSYEQYF. This chain links TRBV9 with TRBJ2-7; 9 bases agree with TRBD2. Germline trimming cut 0 bases from V and 0 bases from J; bases unmatched to any gene: 1. Germline CDR1 SGDLS, CDR2 YYNGEE. The CDR3 is 15 residues long.

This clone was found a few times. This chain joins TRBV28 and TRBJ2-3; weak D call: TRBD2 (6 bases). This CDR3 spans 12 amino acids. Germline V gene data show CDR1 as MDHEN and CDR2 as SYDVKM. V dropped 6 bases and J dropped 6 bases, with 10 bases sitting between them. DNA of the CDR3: TGTGCCAGCAGCGGCGGGAAGGATACGCAGTATTTT. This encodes CASSGGKDTQYF.

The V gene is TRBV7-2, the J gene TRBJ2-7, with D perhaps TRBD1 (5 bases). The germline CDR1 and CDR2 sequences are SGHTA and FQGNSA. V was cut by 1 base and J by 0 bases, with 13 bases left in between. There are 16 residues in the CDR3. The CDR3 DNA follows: TGTGCCAGCAGCTTAGAGGGGTTCACACGCTCCTACGAGCAGTACTTC. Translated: CASSLEGFTRSYEQYF.

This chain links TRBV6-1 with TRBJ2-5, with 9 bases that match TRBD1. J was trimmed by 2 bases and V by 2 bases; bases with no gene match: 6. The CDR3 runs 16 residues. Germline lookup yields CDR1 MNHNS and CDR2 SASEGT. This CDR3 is CASSELRDRAQETQYF. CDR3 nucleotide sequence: TGTGCCAGCAGTGAACTCCGGGACAGGGCTCAAGAGACCCAGTACTTC.

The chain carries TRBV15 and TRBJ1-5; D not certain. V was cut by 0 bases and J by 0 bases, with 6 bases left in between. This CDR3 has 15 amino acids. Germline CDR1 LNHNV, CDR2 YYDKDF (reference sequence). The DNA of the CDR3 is TGTGCCACCAGCAGAGATCGGTATAGCAATCAGCCCCAGCATTTT. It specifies CATSRDRYSNQPQHF.

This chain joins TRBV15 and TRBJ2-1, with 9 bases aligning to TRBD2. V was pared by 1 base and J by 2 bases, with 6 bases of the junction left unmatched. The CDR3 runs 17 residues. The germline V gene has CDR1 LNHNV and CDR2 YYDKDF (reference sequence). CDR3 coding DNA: TGTGCCACCAGCAGAGGGAGTAGCGGGAGCCCCTACAATGAGCAGTTCTTC. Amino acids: CATSRGSSGSPYNEQFF.

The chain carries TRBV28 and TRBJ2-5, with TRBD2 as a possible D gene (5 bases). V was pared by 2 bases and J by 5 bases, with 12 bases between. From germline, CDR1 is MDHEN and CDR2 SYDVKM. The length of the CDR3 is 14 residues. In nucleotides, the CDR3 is TGTGCCAGCAGTTTACACGGACGAGGGGAGACCCAGTACTTC. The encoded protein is CASSLHGRGETQYF.

The CDR3 DNA reads as TGCGCCAGCAGCCAGGATCCGGGACTAGCGGGACCCACAGATACGCAGTATTTT. Translated, it gives CASSQDPGLAGPTDTQYF. V is TRBV4-3 and J is TRBJ2-3; the match to TRBD2 covers 13 bases. V was pared by 3 bases and J by 2 bases, with 8 bases of the junction left unmatched. The germline V gene has CDR1 LGHNA and CDR2 YSLEER. CDR3 length equals 18 residues.

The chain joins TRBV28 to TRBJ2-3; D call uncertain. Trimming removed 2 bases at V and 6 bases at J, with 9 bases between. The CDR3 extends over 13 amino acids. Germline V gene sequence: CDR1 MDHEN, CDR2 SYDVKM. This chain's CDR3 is CASSLVSRDTQYF. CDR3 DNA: TGTGCCAGCAGTTTAGTCTCCAGGGATACGCAGTATTTT.